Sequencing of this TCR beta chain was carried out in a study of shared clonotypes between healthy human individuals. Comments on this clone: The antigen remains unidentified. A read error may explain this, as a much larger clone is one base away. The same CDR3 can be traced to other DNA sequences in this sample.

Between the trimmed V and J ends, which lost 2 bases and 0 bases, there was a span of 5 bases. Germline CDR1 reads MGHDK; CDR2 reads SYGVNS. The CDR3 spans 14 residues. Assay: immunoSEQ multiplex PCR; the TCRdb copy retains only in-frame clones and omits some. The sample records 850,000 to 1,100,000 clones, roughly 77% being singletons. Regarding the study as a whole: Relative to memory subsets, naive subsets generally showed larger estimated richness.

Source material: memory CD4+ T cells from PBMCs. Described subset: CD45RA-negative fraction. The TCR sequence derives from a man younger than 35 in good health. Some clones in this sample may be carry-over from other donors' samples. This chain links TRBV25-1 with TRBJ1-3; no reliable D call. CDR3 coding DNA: TGTGCCAGCAGTGAACTTCACTCTGGAAACACCATATATTTT. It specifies CASSELHSGNTIYF.